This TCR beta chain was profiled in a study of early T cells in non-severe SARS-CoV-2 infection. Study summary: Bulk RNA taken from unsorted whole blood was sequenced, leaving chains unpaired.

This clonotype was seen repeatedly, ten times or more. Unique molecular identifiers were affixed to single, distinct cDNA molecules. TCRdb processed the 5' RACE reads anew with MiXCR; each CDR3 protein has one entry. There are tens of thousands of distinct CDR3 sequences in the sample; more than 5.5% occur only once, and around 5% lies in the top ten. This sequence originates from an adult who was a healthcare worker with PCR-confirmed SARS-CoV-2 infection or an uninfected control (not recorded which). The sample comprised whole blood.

This chain's CDR3 is CAISTRLAGGPDTQYF. The CDR3 DNA reads as TGTGCCATCAGTACCAGACTAGCGGGAGGCCCAGATACGCAGTATTTT. This chain connects TRBV10-3 to TRBJ2-3; 13 bases map to TRBD2. Per germline, CDR1 ENHRY and CDR2 SYGVKD. V was pared by 5 bases and J by 4 bases, with 6 bases of the junction left unmatched. This CDR3 contains 16 residues.